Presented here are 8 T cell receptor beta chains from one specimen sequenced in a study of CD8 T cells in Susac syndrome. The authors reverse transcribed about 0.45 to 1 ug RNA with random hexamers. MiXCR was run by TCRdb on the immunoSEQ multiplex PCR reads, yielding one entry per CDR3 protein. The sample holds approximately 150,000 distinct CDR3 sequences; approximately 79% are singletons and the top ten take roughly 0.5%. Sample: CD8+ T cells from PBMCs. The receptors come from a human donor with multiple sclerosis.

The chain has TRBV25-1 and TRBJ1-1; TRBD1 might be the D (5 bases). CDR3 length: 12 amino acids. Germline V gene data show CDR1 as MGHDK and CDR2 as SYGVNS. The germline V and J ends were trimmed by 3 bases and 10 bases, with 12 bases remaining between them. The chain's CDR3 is CASSEVGDGAFF. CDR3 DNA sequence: TGTGCCAGCAGTGAGGTGGGGGACGGAGCTTTCTTT. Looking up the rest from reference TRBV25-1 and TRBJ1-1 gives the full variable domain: EADIYQTPRYLVIGTGKKITLECSQTMGHDKMYWYQQDPGMELHLIHYSYGVNSTEKGDLSSESTVSRIRTEHFPLTLESARPSHTSQYLCASSEVGDGAFFGQGTRLTVV.

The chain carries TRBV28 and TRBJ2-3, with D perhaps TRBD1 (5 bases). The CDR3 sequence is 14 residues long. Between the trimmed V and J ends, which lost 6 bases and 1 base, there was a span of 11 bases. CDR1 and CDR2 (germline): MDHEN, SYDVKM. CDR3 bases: TGTGCCAGCAGCCCACCGACAGGCACAGATACGCAGTATTTT. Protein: CASSPPTGTDTQYF.

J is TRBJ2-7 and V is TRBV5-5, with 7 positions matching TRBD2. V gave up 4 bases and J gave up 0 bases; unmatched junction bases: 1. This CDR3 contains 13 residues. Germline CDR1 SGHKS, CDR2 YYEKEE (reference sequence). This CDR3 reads CASSPSGSYEQYV. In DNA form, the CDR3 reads TGTGCCAGCAGCCCTAGCGGCTCCTACGAGCAGTACGTC.

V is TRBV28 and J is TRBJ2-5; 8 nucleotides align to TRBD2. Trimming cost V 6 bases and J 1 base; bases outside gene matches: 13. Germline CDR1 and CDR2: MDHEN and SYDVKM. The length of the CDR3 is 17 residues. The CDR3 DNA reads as TGTGCCAGCAGCAAGGTGGCACTAGCGGTACTCCAAGAGACCCAGTACTTC. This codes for CASSKVALAVLQETQYF.

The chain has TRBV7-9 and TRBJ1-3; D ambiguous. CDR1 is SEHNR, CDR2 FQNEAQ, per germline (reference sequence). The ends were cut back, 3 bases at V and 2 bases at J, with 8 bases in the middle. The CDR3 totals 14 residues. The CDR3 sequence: CASSLVRTGNTIYF. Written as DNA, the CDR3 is TGTGCCAGCAGCTTGGTCAGGACTGGAAACACCATATATTTT.

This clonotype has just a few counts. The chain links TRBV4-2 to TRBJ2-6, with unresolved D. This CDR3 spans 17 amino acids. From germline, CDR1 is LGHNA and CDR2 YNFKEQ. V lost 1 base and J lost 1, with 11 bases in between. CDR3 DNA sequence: TGTGCCAGCAGCCAAGCCACCGAGGAATCTGGGGCCAACGTCCTGACTTTC. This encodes CASSQATEESGANVLTF.

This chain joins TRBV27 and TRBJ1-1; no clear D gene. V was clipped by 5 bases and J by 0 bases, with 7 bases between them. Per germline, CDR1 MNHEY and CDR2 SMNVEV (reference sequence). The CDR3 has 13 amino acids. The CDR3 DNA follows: TGTGCCAGCAGTATCATGCTGAACACTGAAGCTTTCTTT. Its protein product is CASSIMLNTEAFF.

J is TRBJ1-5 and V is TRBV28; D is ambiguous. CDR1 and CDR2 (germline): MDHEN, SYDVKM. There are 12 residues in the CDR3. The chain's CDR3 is CASQHDNQPQHF. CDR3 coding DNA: TGTGCGTCTCAACACGACAATCAGCCCCAGCATTTT.